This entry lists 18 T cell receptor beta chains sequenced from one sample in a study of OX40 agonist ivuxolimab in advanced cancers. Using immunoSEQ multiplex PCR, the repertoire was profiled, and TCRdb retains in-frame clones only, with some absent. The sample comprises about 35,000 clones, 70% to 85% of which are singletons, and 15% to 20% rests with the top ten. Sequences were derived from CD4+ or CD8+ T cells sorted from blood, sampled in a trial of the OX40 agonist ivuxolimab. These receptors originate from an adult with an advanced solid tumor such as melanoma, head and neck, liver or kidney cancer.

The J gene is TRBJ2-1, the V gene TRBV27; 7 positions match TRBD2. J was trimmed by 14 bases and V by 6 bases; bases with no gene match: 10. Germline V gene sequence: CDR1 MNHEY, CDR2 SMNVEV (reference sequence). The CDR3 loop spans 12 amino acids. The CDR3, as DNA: TGTGCCAGCAGGTCTCCTAGCGGTGGGGAGTTCTTC. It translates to CASRSPSGGEFF.

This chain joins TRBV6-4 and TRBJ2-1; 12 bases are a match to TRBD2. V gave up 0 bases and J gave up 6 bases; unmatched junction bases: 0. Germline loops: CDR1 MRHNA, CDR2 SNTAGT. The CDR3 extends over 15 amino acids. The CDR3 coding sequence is TGTGCCAGCAGTGACTCGACTAGCGGGAGCAATGAGCAGTTCTTC. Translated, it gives CASSDSTSGSNEQFF.

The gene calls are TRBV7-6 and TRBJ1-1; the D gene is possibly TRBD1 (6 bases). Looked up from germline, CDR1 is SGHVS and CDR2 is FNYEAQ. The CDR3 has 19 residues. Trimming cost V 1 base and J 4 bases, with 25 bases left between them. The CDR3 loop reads CASSLDWPGEQGGSTEAFF. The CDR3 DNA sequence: TGTGCCAGCAGCTTAGACTGGCCAGGGGAACAGGGTGGAAGCACTGAAGCTTTCTTT.

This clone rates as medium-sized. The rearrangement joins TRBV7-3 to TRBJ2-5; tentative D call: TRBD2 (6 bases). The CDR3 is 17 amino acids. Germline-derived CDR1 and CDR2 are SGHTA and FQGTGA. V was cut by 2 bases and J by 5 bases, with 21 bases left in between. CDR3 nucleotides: TGTGCCAGCAGCTTATTCCCTCCTAGCGCAGAGGGGGAGACCCAGTACTTC. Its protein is CASSLFPPSAEGETQYF.

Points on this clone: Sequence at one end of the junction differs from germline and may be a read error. The chain's CDR3 is CASRSSGASRF. Written as DNA, the CDR3 is TGTGCCAGCAGGAGTTCGGGGGCTAGCAGGTTC. The rearrangement uses TRBV28 and TRBJ2-7, with D perhaps given as TRBD1 or TRBD2 (6 bases each). The CDR3 runs to 11 residues. Germline CDR1 MDHEN, CDR2 SYDVKM.

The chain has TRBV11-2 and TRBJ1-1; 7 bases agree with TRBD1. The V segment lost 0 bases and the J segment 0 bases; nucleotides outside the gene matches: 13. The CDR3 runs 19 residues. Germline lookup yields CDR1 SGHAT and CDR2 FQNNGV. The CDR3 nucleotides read TGTGCCAGCAGCTTAGATATAAGGTTAACAGGGGCCATGAACACTGAAGCTTTCTTT. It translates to CASSLDIRLTGAMNTEAFF.

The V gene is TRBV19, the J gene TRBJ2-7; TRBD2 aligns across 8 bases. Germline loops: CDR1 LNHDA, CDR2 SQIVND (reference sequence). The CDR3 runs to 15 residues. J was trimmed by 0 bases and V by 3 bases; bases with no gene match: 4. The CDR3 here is CASSIDSGASYEQYF. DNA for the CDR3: TGTGCCAGTAGTATTGATAGCGGGGCCTCCTACGAGCAGTACTTC.

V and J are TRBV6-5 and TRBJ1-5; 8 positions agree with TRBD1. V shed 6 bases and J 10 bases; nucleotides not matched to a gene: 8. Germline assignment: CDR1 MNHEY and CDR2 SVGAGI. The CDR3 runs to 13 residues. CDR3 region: CASRAGQGEPQHF. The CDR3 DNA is TGTGCCAGCAGGGCCGGACAGGGTGAACCCCAGCATTTT.

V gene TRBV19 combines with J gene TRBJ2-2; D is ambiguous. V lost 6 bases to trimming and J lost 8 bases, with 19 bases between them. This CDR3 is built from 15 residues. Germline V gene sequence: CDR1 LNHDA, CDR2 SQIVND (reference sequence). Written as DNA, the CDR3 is TGTGCCAGTAGAAACACAATTGGGCTGGAAGGGGAGCTGTTTTTT. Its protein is CASRNTIGLEGELFF.

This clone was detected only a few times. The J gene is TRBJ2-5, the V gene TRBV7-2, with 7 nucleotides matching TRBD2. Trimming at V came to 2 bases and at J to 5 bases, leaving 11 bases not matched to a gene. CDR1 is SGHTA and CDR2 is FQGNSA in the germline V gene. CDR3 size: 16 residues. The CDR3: CASSLSGRDGRETQYF. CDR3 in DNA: TGTGCCAGCAGCTTAAGTGGGAGAGACGGGAGGGAGACCCAGTACTTC.

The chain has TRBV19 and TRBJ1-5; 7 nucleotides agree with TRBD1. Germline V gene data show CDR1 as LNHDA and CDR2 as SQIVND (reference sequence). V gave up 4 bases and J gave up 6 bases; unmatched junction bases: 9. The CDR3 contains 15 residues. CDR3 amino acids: CASSTLGQAGQPQHF. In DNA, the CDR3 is TGTGCCAGTAGTACCCTCGGACAGGCGGGTCAGCCCCAGCATTTT.

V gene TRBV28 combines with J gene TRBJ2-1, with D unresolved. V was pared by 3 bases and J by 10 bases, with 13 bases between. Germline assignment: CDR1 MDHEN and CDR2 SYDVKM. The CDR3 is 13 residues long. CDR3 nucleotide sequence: TGTGCCAGCAGTTTTGTCCGGAAGGACGAGCAGTTCTTC. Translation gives CASSFVRKDEQFF.

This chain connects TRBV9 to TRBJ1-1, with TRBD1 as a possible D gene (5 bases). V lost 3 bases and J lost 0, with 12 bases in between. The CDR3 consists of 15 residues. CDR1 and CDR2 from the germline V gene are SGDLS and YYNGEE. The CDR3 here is CASSATQGLNTEAFF. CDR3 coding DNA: TGTGCCAGCAGCGCGACTCAGGGATTGAACACTGAAGCTTTCTTT. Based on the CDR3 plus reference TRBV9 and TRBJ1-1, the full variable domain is DSGVTQTPKHLITATGQRVTLRCSPRSGDLSVYWYQQSLDQGLQFLIQYYNGEERAKGNILERFSAQQFPDLHSELNLSSLELGDSALYFCASSATQGLNTEAFFGQGTRLTVV.

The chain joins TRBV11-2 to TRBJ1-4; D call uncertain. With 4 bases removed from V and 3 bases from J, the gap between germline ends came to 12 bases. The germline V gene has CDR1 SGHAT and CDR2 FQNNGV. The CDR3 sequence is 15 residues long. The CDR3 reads CASSSGGSPNEKLFF. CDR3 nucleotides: TGTGCCAGCAGCTCAGGCGGTAGTCCTAATGAAAAACTGTTTTTT.

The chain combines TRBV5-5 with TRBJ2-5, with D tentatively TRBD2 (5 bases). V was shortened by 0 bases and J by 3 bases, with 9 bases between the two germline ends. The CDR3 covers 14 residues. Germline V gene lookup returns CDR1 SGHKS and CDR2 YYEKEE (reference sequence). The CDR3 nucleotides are TGTGCCAGCAGCTTGGAACTAGTTGAAGAGACCCAGTACTTC. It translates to CASSLELVEETQYF.

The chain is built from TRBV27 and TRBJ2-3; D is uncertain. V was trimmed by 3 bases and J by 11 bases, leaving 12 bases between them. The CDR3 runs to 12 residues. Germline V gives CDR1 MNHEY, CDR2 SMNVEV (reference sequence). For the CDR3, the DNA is TGTGCCAGCAGTTTTGGAATTGGCCAGCAGTATTTT. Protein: CASSFGIGQQYF.

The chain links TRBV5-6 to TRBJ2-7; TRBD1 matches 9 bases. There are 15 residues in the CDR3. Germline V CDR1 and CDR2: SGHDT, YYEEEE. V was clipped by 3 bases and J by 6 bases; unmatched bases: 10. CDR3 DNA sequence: TGTGCCAGCAGCTCGGAAGGACAGGGGAAGTCCGAGCAGTACTTC. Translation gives CASSSEGQGKSEQYF.

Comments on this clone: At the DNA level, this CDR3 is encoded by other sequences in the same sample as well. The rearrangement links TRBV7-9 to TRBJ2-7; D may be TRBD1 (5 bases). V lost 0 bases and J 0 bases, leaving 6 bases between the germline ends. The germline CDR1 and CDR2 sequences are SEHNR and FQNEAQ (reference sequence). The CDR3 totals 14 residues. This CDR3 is CASSLAGPSYEQYF. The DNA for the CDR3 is TGTGCCAGCAGCTTAGCGGGGCCCTCCTACGAGCAGTACTTC.